The 4 T cell receptor beta chains given below trace back to one sample, sequenced in a study of vaccination effects on CD4 cells after COVID-19. Their antigen targets remain unknown. This table comes from immunoSEQ multiplex PCR, and its TCRdb copy is limited to in-frame clones, with some not included. The data show approximately 61,000 clones, with 73% seen just once and around 1.3% held by the top ten. Antigen-specific CD4+ T cells expanded by the ViraFEST assay with viral peptide pools were then sequenced. The authors isolated CD4+ T cells after around nine days of culture. Participants were given two doses of BNT162b2 or mRNA-1273 vaccine. The specimen was CD4+ T cells from PBMCs cultured with HCoV-229E spike peptides, collected after COVID-19 vaccination. Source of these receptors: a human donor who received a COVID-19 vaccine.

This clone was detected only a few times. The J gene is TRBJ2-7, the V gene TRBV6-5; D is possibly TRBD2 (5 bases). This CDR3 region has 13 residues. Trimming took off 1 base at V and 6 bases at J, with 10 bases between the two ends. CDR1 and CDR2 from the germline V gene are MNHEY and SVGAGI. DNA of the CDR3: TGTGCCAGCAGTTACTACCGGGGTAGCGAGCAGTACGTC. Translated: CASSYYRGSEQYV.

This chain uses TRBV2 with TRBJ1-2; no reliable D call. The CDR3 contains 12 residues. Per the germline V gene, CDR1 is SNHLY and CDR2 is FYNNEI. Trimming left V 9 bases short and J 6 bases short, with 14 bases between. The CDR3, as DNA: TGTGCCAGGTCAAGAGCTAGCGATGGCTACACCTTC. This encodes CARSRASDGYTF.

V and J are TRBV7-8 and TRBJ2-5, with TRBD2 matching 10 bases. The CDR3 loop spans 17 amino acids. Germline loops: CDR1 SGHVS, CDR2 FQNEAQ. V lost 5 bases and J lost 4; bases outside the gene matches: 13. The DNA of the CDR3 is TGTGCCAGCAGCACGGGACCGAGACTAGCGGGCGTAGAGACCCAGTACTTC. This encodes CASSTGPRLAGVETQYF.

The V call is TRBV19, the J call TRBJ2-1, with TRBD2 matching 7 bases. Trimming cost V 1 base and J 7 bases; bases outside gene matches: 1. Looked up from germline, CDR1 is LNHDA and CDR2 is SQIVND (reference sequence). The CDR3 contains 13 residues. CDR3 amino acids: CASSIGGGNEQFF. The CDR3 nucleotides are TGTGCCAGTAGTATAGGGGGGGGGAATGAGCAGTTCTTC.